The text below deals with one TCR beta chain. The antigen is unknown. This sample is part of a study of blood T cells in healthy people across ages. Background on the study: Template-switching capture recovered about one barcoded beta molecule per two T cells. Study results and limitations: Older age went with lower TCR beta diversity per million T cells, in a roughly linear way. Any conclusive comparison of naive versus antigen-experienced cells was prevented by using unsorted PBMCs.

Looked up from germline, CDR1 is DFQATT and CDR2 is SNEGSKA (reference sequence). V was pared by 1 base and J by 10 bases, with 4 bases of the junction left unmatched. The CDR3 is made up of 14 amino acids. It was with a sample-barcoded 5' primer and a J-beta primer mix that a second PCR of about 6 to 12 cycles was run. Each of the samples gave a minimum of 3 million paired-end reads that contained CDR3. TCRdb analysed the 5' RACE reads with MiXCR anew, one entry per CDR3 protein. The sample consists of about 620,000 distinct CDR3 sequences, roughly 21% of them appearing once. The receptor's source is a man between 65 and 85 years old in good health. J is TRBJ2-1 and V is TRBV20-1; TRBD2 aligns across 13 bases. The sequencing sample was made of blood. The CDR3 DNA reads as TGCAGTGCTAGAGGGACTAGCGGGAGTGAGGAGCAGTTCTTC. It is translated as CSARGTSGSEEQFF.